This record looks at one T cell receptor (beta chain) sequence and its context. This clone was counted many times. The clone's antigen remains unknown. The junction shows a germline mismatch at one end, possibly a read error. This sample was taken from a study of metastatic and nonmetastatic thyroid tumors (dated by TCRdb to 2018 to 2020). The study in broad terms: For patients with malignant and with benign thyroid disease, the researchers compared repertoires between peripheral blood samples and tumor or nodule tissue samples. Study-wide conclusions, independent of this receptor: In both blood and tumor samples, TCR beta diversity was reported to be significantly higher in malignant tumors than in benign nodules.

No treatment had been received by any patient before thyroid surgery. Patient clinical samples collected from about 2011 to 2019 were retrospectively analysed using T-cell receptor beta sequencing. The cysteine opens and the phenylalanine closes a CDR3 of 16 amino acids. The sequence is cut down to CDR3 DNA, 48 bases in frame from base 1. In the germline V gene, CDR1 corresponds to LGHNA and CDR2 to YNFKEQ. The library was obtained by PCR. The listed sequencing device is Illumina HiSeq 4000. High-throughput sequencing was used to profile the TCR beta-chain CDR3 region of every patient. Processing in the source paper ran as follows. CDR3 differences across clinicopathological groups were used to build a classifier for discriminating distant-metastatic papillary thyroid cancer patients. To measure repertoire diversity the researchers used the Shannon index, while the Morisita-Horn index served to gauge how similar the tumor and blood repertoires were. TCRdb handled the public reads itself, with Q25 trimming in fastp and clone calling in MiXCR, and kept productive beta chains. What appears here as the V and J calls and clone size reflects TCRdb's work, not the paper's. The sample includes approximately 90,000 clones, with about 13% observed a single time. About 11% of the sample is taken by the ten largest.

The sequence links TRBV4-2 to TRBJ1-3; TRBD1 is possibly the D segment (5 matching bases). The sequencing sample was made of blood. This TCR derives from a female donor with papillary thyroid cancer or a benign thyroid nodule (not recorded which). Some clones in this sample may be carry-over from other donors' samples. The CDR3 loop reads CAISQGSTGGGNTIYF. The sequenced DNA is TGTGCCATCAGCCAAGGTTCCACAGGTGGTGGAAACACCATATATTTT.